This T cell receptor (beta chain) comes out of a study of T cell repertoires in cytomegalovirus infection. Background on the study: Both CMV infection and a matching HLA type were indicated by public TCR beta signatures.

TCRdb re-analysed the reads in MiXCR, keeping a single row per CDR3 protein. The sample contains more than 150,000 distinct CDR3 sequences, approximately 17% of which appear only once. The germline V gene has CDR1 MNHEY and CDR2 SVGEGT. Trimming cost V 0 bases and J 10 bases; bases outside gene matches: 7. The CDR3 extends over 15 amino acids. General study points: Individuals carrying CMV plus the relevant HLA were identified by cumulative frequency of public TCR beta families.

This clonotype was found a few times. Its antigen is unknown. The sequenced material came from CD8+ T cells from PBMCs. The V and J genes are TRBV6-2 or TRBV6-3 and TRBJ2-1; 9 nucleotides match TRBD2. The receptor was derived from a human donor in good health (CMV status not recorded). Some clones in this sample may be carry-over from other donors' samples. The CDR3 protein is CASSYSGTSSGEQFF. The CDR3 DNA is TGTGCCAGCAGTTACTCAGGGACTAGCTCGGGCGAGCAGTTCTTC.